These 17 T cell receptor beta chains were sequenced from one sample in a study of Ad26.COV2.S vaccination and SARS-CoV-2 variants. Repertoires were generated with immunoSEQ multiplex PCR, while TCRdb's copy carries only in-frame clones and drops some. Found here are more than 300,000 clones, approximately 86% of them singletons; the top ten hold 2% to 2.5%. Treatment here: some 20 received Ad26.COV2.S at low or high dose, single or two shots; about 5 received placebo; per-sample allocation not given. Samples came from day 63 after the first vaccine or placebo injection. The source was peripheral blood, collected in a trial of Ad26.COV2.S vaccine versus placebo. The receptors were sampled from a person aged 18-65 years who received the Ad26.COV2.S COVID-19 vaccine or a placebo.

The chain couples TRBV27 to TRBJ2-5; 11 nucleotides align to TRBD2. CDR3 length: 13 amino acids. After removal of 5 bases from V and 5 bases from J, the junction contained 1 base not matched to a gene. The germline V gene encodes CDR1 MNHEY and CDR2 SMNVEV (reference sequence). CDR3 protein: CASSGLAGETQYF. CDR3 bases: TGTGCCAGCAGTGGACTAGCGGGCGAGACCCAGTACTTC.

CDR3 sequence reads: CASRRGGENYGYTF. As DNA, the CDR3 is TGTGCCAGCAGGCGAGGGGGCGAAAACTATGGCTACACCTTC. The chain employs TRBV28 and TRBJ1-2; 7 bases align to TRBD1. The germline V gene encodes CDR1 MDHEN and CDR2 SYDVKM. V trimming: 6 bases; J trimming: 2 bases; junction bases outside the gene matches: 6. The CDR3 sequence is 14 residues long.

The rearrangement joins TRBV7-2 to TRBJ2-7; weak D call: TRBD2 (5 bases). Per germline, CDR1 SGHTA and CDR2 FQGNSA. The CDR3 totals 15 residues. V shed 1 base and J shed 4 bases, with 14 bases lying between them. The CDR3 DNA reads TGTGCCAGCAGCTTAGGTGGACTCCCGAGTTACGAGCAGTACTTC. Its translation: CASSLGGLPSYEQYF.

This chain uses TRBV6-5 with TRBJ1-2; perhaps TRBD1 as D (5 bases). The germline V gene encodes CDR1 MNHEY and CDR2 SVGAGI. Trimming shortened V by 5 bases and J by 8 bases, and 21 bases separated the two germline ends. The CDR3 is made up of 15 amino acids. In DNA form, the CDR3 reads TGTGCCAGCAGTATCAACATGGGGGAGACGGGAGGCTACACCTTC. Translating gives CASSINMGETGGYTF.

V is TRBV19 and J is TRBJ1-2; D is unclear. V dropped 5 bases and J dropped 5 bases, with 18 bases sitting between them. The germline gives CDR1 LNHDA, CDR2 SQIVND (reference sequence). This CDR3 comprises 15 residues. CDR3 loop: CASSLDTGGTYGYTF. Here the CDR3 DNA reads TGTGCCAGTAGTCTCGACACGGGAGGAACGTATGGCTACACCTTC.

The chain carries TRBV15 and TRBJ2-7; D remains unclear. The CDR3 length is 14 residues. V dropped 0 bases and J dropped 3 bases, with 9 bases sitting between them. Germline loops: CDR1 LNHNV, CDR2 YYDKDF (reference sequence). For the CDR3, the DNA is TGTGCCACCAGCAGAGATGTGGGATTCTACGAGCAGTACTTC. Its protein is CATSRDVGFYEQYF.

Here the CDR3 DNA reads TGTGCCAGCAGCGTAGTGACAGGGAAGAATTCACCCCTCCACTTT. Its protein is CASSVVTGKNSPLHF. The rearrangement links TRBV14 to TRBJ1-6, with 7 positions matching TRBD1. The germline gives CDR1 SGHDN, CDR2 FVKESK. The junction had 8 bases not matched to a gene; V was cut back by 5 bases and J by 7 bases. The CDR3 totals 15 residues.

This rearrangement joins TRBV7-3 to TRBJ2-1; D is unresolved. The germline gives CDR1 SGHTA, CDR2 FQGTGA. With 5 bases removed from V and 4 bases from J, the gap between germline ends came to 6 bases. The CDR3 length is 12 residues. CDR3 protein: CASSPDYNEQFF. CDR3 coding DNA: TGTGCCAGCAGCCCAGATTACAATGAGCAGTTCTTC.

This clone was counted between two and nine times. Other DNA sequences within the sample encode an identical CDR3. The rearrangement links TRBV14 to TRBJ1-2; D ambiguous. Germline V gives CDR1 SGHDN, CDR2 FVKESK. CDR3 length: 13 residues. V lost 1 base, J lost 0 bases, and 3 bases lay in between. The CDR3 protein is CASSQGANYGYTF. For the CDR3, the DNA is TGTGCCAGCAGCCAAGGCGCTAACTATGGCTACACCTTC. The complete variable domain, with remaining parts taken from reference TRBV14 and TRBJ1-2, reads EAGVTQFPSHSVIEKGQTVTLRCDPISGHDNLYWYRRVMGKEIKFLLHFVKESKQDESGMPNNRFLAERTGGTYSTLKVQPAELEDSGVYFCASSQGANYGYTFGSGTRLTVV.

Comment on this clone: This specimen includes other DNA sequences encoding the same CDR3. The chain recombines TRBV9 with TRBJ1-1; D is ambiguous. CDR3 length: 13 amino acids. Trimming pared 0 bases from V and 3 bases from J, leaving 6 bases between. Germline V gives CDR1 SGDLS, CDR2 YYNGEE. CDR3 sequence (DNA): TGTGCCAGCAGCGTAGCGGGATACACTGAAGCTTTCTTT. This gives the protein CASSVAGYTEAFF.

In its sample, this clone was seen a few times. The chain has TRBV2 and TRBJ1-1; tentatively, D is TRBD1 (6 bases). The germline V gene encodes CDR1 SNHLY and CDR2 FYNNEI. The CDR3 spans 13 residues. V was cut by 4 bases and J by 1 base, with 7 bases left in between. CDR3 DNA sequence: TGTGCCAGCAGTGGACAGGCGAACACTGAAGCTTTCTTT. As protein: CASSGQANTEAFF.

This clone was seen more than once but under ten times. CDR3 amino acids: CASSLRGLSNQPQHF. In DNA, the CDR3 is TGTGCCAGCAGTTTGAGGGGCCTAAGCAATCAGCCCCAGCATTTT. The rearrangement joins TRBV27 to TRBJ1-5, with TRBD1 as a possible D gene (5 bases). This CDR3 spans 15 amino acids. Germline V gene lookup returns CDR1 MNHEY and CDR2 SMNVEV (reference sequence). V lost 3 bases and J 1 base, leaving 10 bases between the germline ends.

The chain recombines TRBV18 with TRBJ1-4, with a tentative D call TRBD1 (6 bases). Germline V gives CDR1 KGHSH, CDR2 LQKENI. Deletions cut 3 bases from V and 8 bases from J, with 10 bases between. The CDR3 is made up of 13 amino acids. DNA of the CDR3: TGTGCCAGCTCACCGGACAGAAACGAAAAACTGTTTTTT. Protein sequence: CASSPDRNEKLFF.

This clone showed up just once. The chain joins TRBV5-4 to TRBJ2-3, with a tentative D call TRBD1 (6 bases). The CDR3 consists of 9 residues. Between the trimmed V and J ends, which lost 10 bases and 14 bases, there was a span of 14 bases. CDR1 and CDR2 (germline): SGHNT, YYREEE (reference sequence). This CDR3 is CAQPTGTYF. CDR3 sequence (DNA): TGTGCCCAGCCAACAGGGACGTATTTT.

The V call is TRBV27, the J call TRBJ2-7, with a weak D call TRBD1 (6 bases). The CDR3 consists of 15 residues. V was clipped by 6 bases and J by 3 bases, with 18 bases between them. Germline CDR1 MNHEY, CDR2 SMNVEV (reference sequence). As DNA, the CDR3 is TGTGCCAGCAGGGGATTCCTACAGGGCGTCTACGAGCAGTACTTC. It is translated as CASRGFLQGVYEQYF.

V is TRBV27 and J is TRBJ1-2, with 7 bases fitting TRBD1. The CDR3 sequence is 15 residues long. Unmatched junction bases numbered 11, after V lost 3 bases and J lost 7 bases. The germline CDR1 and CDR2 sequences are MNHEY and SMNVEV (reference sequence). The CDR3 loop reads CASSFDPQGSLGYTF. For the CDR3, the DNA is TGTGCCAGCAGTTTCGACCCACAGGGGAGTCTTGGCTACACCTTC.

V and J are TRBV14 and TRBJ1-5; D unresolved. Per the germline V gene, CDR1 is SGHDN and CDR2 is FVKESK. The V end was cut by 0 bases, the J end by 5 bases, with 14 bases between. CDR3 length: 16 amino acids. This chain's CDR3 is CASSQDSGESHQPQHF. The CDR3 region has the DNA TGTGCCAGCAGCCAAGATTCCGGGGAGTCCCATCAGCCCCAGCATTTT. Full variable domain (rest looked up from reference TRBV14 and TRBJ1-5): EAGVTQFPSHSVIEKGQTVTLRCDPISGHDNLYWYRRVMGKEIKFLLHFVKESKQDESGMPNNRFLAERTGGTYSTLKVQPAELEDSGVYFCASSQDSGESHQPQHFGDGTRLSIL.